The present T cell receptor (beta chain) was sequenced within a study of beta chain features in type 1 diabetes. For the study at large: Similarity in age, gender and cell yields was seen between patients and healthy donors.

Study-wide findings and caveats: Patients with type 1 diabetes showed fewer VDJ junction insertions and more deletions. PCR may have favored shorter templates equally in patients and controls.

Expressed TCRB transcripts were sequenced after all isolated RNA was converted to cDNA. Only in-frame clones appear in the TCRdb table, and some are missing; sequencing was by immunoSEQ multiplex PCR. Of about 40,000 clones listed, roughly 67% are singletons. CD45RO/CCR7/CD25/CD127/CD95/CD27 sorting isolated CD4+ naive, central memory, regulatory and stem cell-like memory cells. The CDR3 runs to 15 residues. Germline V gives CDR1 MGHRA, CDR2 YSYEKL. Between the trimmed V and J ends, which lost 0 bases and 9 bases, there was a span of 15 bases. Of note for this clone: Its specificity is not known.

The receptor's source is a woman aged 25 to 39 in good health. Sequenced material: Tregs from blood. This chain uses TRBV4-1 with TRBJ2-1, with D perhaps TRBD1 (6 bases). The CDR3 DNA sequence: TGCGCCAGCAGCCAAGATCGAGCAGGGGTTAGTGAGCAGTTCTTC. This encodes CASSQDRAGVSEQFF.